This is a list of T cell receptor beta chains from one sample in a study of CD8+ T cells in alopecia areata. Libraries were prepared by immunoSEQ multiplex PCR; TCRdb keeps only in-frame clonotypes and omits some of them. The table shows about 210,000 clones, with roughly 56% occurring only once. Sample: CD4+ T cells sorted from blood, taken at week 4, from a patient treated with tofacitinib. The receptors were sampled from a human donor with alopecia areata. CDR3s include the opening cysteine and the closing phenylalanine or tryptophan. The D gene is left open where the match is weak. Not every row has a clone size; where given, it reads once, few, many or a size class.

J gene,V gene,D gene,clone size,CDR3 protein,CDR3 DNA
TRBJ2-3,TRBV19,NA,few,CASSTTGADTQYF,TGTGCCAGTAGTACTACCGGGGCAGATACGCAGTATTTT
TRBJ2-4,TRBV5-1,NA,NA,CASSSVGGLNIQYF,TGCGCCAGCAGCTCCGTGGGGGGCCTCAACATTCAGTACTTC
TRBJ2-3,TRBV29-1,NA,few,CSVAGHRAFTDTQYF,TGCAGCGTTGCCGGGCACAGGGCTTTCACAGATACGCAGTATTTT
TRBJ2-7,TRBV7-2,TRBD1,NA,CASRGQGVYEQYF,TGTGCCAGCAGGGGACAGGGGGTTTACGAGCAGTACTTC
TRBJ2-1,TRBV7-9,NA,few,CASSLRVLFEGEQFF,TGTGCCAGCAGCTTACGCGTACTCTTTGAGGGGGAGCAGTTCTTC
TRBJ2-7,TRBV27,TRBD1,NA,CASSLGSGQGSRSYEQYF,TGTGCCAGCAGTTTGGGCTCGGGACAGGGGTCCCGTTCCTACGAGCAGTACTTC
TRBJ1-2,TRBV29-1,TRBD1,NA,CSVDDRGLNYGYTF,TGCAGCGTAGACGACAGGGGACTTAACTATGGCTACACCTTC
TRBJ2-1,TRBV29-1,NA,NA,CSGRSLYNEQFF,TGCAGTGGAAGATCTCTTTACAATGAGCAGTTCTTC
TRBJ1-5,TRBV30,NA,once,CPRRHQPQHF,TGCCCGAGGCGGCATCAGCCCCAGCATTTT
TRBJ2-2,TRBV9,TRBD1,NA,CASSNRGTGELFF,TGTGCCAGCAGCAACAGGGGGACCGGGGAGCTGTTTTTT
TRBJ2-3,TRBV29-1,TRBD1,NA,CSVGDRGPTDTQYF,TGCAGCGTTGGGGACAGGGGGCCTACAGATACGCAGTATTTT
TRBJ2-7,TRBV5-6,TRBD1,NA,CASSYPRTGATYEQYF,TGTGCCAGCAGCTATCCCCGGACAGGGGCAACCTACGAGCAGTACTTC
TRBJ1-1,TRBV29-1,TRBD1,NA,CSVTRGPTEAFF,TGCAGCGTGACCAGGGGGCCCACTGAAGCTTTCTTT
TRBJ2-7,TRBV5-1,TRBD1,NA,CASTDRDRGFYEQYF,TGCGCCAGCACCGACCGGGACAGGGGGTTCTACGAGCAGTACTTC
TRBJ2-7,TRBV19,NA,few,CASRSAYEQYF,TGTGCCAGTAGAAGTGCCTACGAGCAGTACTTC
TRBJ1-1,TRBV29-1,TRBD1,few,CSAGTGNTEAFF,TGCAGCGCCGGGACAGGGAACACTGAAGCTTTCTTT
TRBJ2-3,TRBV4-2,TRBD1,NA,CASNGDGTGATDTQYF,TGTGCCAGCAACGGGGACGGGACAGGGGCCACGGATACGCAGTATTTT
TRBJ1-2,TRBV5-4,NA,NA,CASSNEREYYGYTF,TGTGCCAGCAGCAACGAAAGGGAGTACTATGGCTACACCTTC
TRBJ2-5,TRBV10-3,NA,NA,CAIRDTQETQYF,TGTGCCATCAGGGACACCCAAGAGACCCAGTACTTC
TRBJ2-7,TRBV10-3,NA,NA,CAINQGGGPSYEQYF,TGTGCCATCAATCAAGGGGGTGGGCCCTCCTACGAGCAGTACTTC
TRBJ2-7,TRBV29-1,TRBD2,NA,CSASSPGGGRNEQYF,TGCAGCGCCTCCAGCCCGGGGGGTGGTCGGAACGAGCAGTACTTC
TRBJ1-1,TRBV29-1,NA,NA,CSVCDTEAFF,TGCAGCGTGTGTGACACTGAAGCTTTCTTT